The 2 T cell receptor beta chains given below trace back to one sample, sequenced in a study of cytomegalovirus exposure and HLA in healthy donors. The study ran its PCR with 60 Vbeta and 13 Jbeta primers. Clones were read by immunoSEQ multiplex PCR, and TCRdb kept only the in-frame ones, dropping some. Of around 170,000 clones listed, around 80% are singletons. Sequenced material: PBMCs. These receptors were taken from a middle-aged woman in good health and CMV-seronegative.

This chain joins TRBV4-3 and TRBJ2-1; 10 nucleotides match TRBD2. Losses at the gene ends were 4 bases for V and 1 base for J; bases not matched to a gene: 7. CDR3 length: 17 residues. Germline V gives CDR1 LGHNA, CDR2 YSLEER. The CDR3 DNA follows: TGCGCCAGCAGCCGAGTTAGCGGGAGGTCTTCCTACAATGAGCAGTTCTTC. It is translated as CASSRVSGRSSYNEQFF.

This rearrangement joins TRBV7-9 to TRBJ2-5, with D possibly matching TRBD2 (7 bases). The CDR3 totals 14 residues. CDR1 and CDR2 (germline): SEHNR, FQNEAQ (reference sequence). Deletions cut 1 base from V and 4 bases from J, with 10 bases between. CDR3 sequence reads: CASSLGGGLETQYF. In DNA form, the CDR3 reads TGTGCCAGCAGCTTAGGGGGGGGCTTAGAGACCCAGTACTTC.